This TCR beta chain was sequenced for a study of regulatory T cells in long-lasting Graves disease. Overall study results and limits: Preferential use of TRBV28, TRBJ1-2 and TRBJ2-5 was seen in persistent disease. New patients shared 800 to 1,000 public clonotypes, and persistent patients shared more, with about 2,500.

V was pared by 1 base and J by 8 bases, with 8 bases between. CDR3 length: 12 residues. CDR1 SGHAT and CDR2 FQNNGV come from the germline V gene. Library construction for TCR beta used iRepertoire HTBI primers and Arm-PCR of CDR3 regions. TCRdb re-called the multiplex PCR reads with MiXCR, one entry per CDR3 protein. This sample has approximately 360,000 distinct CDR3 sequences, with approximately 25% found just once. This sample's time point: persistent/refractory GD, antithyroid drugs over 5 years with positive TRAb. The TCR library was prepared using RNA isolated from PBMCs. Patients with Graves' disease were diagnosed by American Thyroid Association guidelines. This clonotype has at least ten counts. Its antigen is not identified.

The sequenced sample was peripheral blood mononuclear cells (PBMCs), obtained when the disease was refractory, from a patient treated with antithyroid drugs. This TCR was sampled from a woman aged 40 to 50 with Graves disease. The chain combines TRBV11-2 with TRBJ1-2, with D unclear. CDR3 nucleotide sequence: TGTGCCAGCAGCTTAGGAGACCAAGGCTACACCTTC. Translation: CASSLGDQGYTF.